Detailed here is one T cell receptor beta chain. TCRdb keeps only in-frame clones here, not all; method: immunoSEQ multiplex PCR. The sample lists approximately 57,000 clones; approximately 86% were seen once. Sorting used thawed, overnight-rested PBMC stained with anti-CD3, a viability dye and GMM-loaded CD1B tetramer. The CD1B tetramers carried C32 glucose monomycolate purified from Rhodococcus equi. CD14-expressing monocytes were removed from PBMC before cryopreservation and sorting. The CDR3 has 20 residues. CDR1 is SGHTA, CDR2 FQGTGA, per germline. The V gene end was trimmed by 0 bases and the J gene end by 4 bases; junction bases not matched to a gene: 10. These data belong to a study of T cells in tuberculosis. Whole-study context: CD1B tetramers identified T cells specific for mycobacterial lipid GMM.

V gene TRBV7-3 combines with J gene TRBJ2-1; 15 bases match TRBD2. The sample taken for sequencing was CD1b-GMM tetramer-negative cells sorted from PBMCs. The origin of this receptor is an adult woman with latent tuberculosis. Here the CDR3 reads CASSLTGTSGGPPSYNEQFF. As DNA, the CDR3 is TGTGCCAGCAGCTTAACCGGGACTAGCGGGGGGCCCCCGAGTTACAATGAGCAGTTCTTC.